The following is a TCR beta chain sequence with its context. The antigen remains unidentified. Looked up from germline, CDR1 is SNHLY and CDR2 is FYNNEI. Trimming took 9 bases from V and 3 from J, leaving 8 bases between them. The CDR3 is 11 residues long. The data were taken from a study of CD8+CD57+ T cells in acquired aplastic anemia. Turning to the study itself: Isolated CD4+ and CD8+ cells, once sorted, yielded DNA averaging around 3.3 ug. Healthy CD8+ samples averaged about 11.0 million reads.

Study results and caveats: CD8+ Simpson's diversity did not differ significantly between patients and controls.

Researchers used genomic DNA as the template to profile TCR beta VDJ and CDR3. TCRdb re-called the reads with MiXCR, one entry per CDR3 protein. The sample carries 90,000 to 130,000 distinct CDR3 sequences, around half recorded once. The sample consisted of sorted CD4+, CD8+, or CD8+CD57+ T cells (not recorded which) from PBMCs. The TCR originated in a human donor in good health, serving as a control. This sequence joins TRBV2 and TRBJ1-2; no firm D call. The CDR3 nucleotides read TGTGCCAGTCAAAAGGACTATGGCTACACCTTC. Amino acids: CASQKDYGYTF.